This T cell receptor beta chain was obtained from a study of blood T cell repertoires in COVID-19. Background on the study: Nucleic acid was either cDNA or gDNA, and it came from T cells, B-cell-depleted T cells, or PBMCs.

In germline, CDR1 is LNHDA, CDR2 SQIVND (reference sequence). CDR3 length: 13 amino acids. Authors' analysis steps: It was from reference gene primer amplification that nucleated cell counts were estimated. The assay was immunoSEQ multiplex PCR, and TCRdb's table has in-frame clones only and misses some. V, J and clone size derive from that table, while D and trimming were established from the DNA sequence. The table shows tens of thousands of clones, with around 89% occurring only once. Only a few counts were recorded for this clone. The junction does not match germline at one end; this may be a read error.

The clonotype comes from a man aged 45-60 years with COVID-19, enrolled during active disease. What was sequenced was peripheral blood. The chain is built from TRBV19 and TRBJ1-4, with unresolved D. In DNA, the CDR3 is TGTGCCAGTAGTCCCCCACTTGCGGGAACTCTTGCTTTT. Its translation: CASSPPLAGTLAF.